This T cell receptor (beta chain) was identified during a study of blood T cell repertoires in COVID-19. Whole-study context: Collection of acute and convalescent COVID-19 samples took place in the United States, Italy and Spain.

Between the trimmed V and J ends, which lost 0 bases and 6 bases, there was a span of 9 bases. The CDR3 runs 14 residues. Germline V lookup: CDR1 SGHRS, CDR2 YFSETQ. The authors' processing: For nucleated cells, counts were estimated from reference gene primer amplification. Here immunoSEQ multiplex PCR was the method, and the copy in TCRdb shows in-frame clones only, minus some. D and trimming were read from the DNA, whereas the V and J calls and clone size are those reported in that table. The sample shows approximately 80,000 clones, roughly 88% of them seen only once. This TCR came from a human donor in a cohort sampled during active COVID-19. The chain employs TRBV5-1 and TRBJ2-2; possibly TRBD2 for D (5 bases). The source material was peripheral blood. The CDR3 region has the DNA TGCGCCAGCAGCTTGGTCATGAGGGCCGGGGAGCTGTTTTTT. This encodes CASSLVMRAGELFF.